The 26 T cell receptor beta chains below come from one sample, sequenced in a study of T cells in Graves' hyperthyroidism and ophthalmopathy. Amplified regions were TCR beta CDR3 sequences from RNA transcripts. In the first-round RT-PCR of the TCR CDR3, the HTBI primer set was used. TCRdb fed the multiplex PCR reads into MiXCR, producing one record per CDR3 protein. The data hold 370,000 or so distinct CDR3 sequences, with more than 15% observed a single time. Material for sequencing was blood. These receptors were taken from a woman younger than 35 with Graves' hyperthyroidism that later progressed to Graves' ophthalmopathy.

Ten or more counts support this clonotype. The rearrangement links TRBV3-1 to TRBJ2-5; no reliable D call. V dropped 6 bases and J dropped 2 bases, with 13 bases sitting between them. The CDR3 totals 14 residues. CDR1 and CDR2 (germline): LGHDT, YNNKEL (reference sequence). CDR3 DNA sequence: TGTGCCAGCAGGCCCTTTAAATTACAAGAGACCCAGTACTTC. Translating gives CASRPFKLQETQYF.

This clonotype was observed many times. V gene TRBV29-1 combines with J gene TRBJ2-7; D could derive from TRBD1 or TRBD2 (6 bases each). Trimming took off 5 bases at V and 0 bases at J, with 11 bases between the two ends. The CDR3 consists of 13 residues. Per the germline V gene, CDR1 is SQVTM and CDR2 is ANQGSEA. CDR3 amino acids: CSVRGEASYEQYF. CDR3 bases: TGCAGCGTTAGGGGGGAGGCCTCCTACGAGCAGTACTTC.

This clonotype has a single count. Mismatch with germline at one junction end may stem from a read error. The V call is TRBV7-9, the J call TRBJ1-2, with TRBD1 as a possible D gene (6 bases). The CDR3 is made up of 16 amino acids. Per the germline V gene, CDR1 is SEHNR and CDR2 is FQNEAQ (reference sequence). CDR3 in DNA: TGTGCCAGCAGCTTGGTCGACAGGATCTTAAACTATGGCTTCACCTTC. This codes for CASSLVDRILNYGFTF.

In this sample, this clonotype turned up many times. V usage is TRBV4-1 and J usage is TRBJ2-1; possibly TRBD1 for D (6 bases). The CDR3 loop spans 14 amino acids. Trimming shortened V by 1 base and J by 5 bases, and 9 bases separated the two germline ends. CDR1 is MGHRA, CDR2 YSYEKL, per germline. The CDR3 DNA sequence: TGCGCCAGCAGCCAAGGAGGGGGAAACAATGAGCAGTTCTTC. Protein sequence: CASSQGGGNNEQFF.

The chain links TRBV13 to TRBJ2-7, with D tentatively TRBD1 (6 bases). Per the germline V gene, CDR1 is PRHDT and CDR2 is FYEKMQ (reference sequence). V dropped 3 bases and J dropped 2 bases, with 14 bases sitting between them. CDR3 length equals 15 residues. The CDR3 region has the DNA TGTGCCAGCAGCTTTAGGACAGATTGGACCTACGAGCAGTACTTC. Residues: CASSFRTDWTYEQYF.

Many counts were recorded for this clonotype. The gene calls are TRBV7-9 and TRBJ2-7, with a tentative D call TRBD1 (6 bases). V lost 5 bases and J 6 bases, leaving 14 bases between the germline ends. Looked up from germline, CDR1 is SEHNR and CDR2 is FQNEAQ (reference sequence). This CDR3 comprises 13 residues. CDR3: CASSARTTGEQYF. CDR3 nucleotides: TGTGCCAGCAGCGCCCGGACGACAGGCGAGCAGTACTTC.

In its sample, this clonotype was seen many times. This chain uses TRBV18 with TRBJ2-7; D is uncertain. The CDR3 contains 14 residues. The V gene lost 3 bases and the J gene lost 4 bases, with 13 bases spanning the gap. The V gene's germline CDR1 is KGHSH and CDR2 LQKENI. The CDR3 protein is CASSPQSEGYEQYF. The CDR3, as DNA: TGTGCCAGCTCACCGCAGAGCGAAGGTTACGAGCAGTACTTC.

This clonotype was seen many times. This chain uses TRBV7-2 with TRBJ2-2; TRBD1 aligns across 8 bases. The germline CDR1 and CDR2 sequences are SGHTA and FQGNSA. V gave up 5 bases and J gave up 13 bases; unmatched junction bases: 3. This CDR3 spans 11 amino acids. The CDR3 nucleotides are TGTGCCAGCAGCCCCGACAGGGGGCTGTTTTTT. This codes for CASSPDRGLFF. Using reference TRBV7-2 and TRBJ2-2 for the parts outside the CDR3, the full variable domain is GAGVSQSPSNKVTEKGKDVELRCDPISGHTALYWYRQSLGQGLEFLIYFQGNSAPDKSGLPSDRFSAERTGGSVSTLTIQRTQQEDSAVYLCASSPDRGLFFGEGSRLTVL.

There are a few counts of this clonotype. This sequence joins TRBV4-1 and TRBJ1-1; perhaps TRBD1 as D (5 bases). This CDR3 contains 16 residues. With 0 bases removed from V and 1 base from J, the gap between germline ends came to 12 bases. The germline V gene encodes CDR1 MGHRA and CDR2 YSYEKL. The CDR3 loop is CASSQDWGGPNTEAFF. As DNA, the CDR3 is TGCGCCAGCAGCCAAGATTGGGGGGGTCCGAACACTGAAGCTTTCTTT.

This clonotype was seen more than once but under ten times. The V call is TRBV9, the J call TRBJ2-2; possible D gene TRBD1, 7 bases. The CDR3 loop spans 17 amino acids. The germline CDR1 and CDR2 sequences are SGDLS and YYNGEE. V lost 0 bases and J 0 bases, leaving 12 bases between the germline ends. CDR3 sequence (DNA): TGTGCCAGCAGCGTAGATCAGGGGGGATCGAACACCGGGGAGCTGTTTTTT. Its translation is CASSVDQGGSNTGELFF.

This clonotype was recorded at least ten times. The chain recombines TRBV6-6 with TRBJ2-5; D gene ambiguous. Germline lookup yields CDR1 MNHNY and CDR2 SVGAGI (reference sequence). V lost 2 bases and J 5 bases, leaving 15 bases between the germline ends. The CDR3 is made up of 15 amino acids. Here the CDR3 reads CASSYRSVGKETQYF. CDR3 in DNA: TGTGCCAGCAGTTACCGATCTGTGGGCAAGGAGACCCAGTACTTC.

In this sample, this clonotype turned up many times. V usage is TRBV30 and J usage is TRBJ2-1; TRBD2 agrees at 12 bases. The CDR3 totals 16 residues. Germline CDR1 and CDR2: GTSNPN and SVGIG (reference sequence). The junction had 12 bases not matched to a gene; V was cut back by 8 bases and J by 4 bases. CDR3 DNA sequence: TGTGCCGACTTTCCTAGCGGGAGGGCCCCGTACAATGAGCAGTTCTTC. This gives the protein CADFPSGRAPYNEQFF. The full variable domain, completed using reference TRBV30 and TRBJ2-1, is SQTIHQWPATLVQPVGSPLSLECTVEGTSNPNLYWYRQAAGRGLQLLFYSVGIGQISSEVPQNLSASRPQDRQFILSSKKLLLSDSGFYLCADFPSGRAPYNEQFFGPGTRLTVL.

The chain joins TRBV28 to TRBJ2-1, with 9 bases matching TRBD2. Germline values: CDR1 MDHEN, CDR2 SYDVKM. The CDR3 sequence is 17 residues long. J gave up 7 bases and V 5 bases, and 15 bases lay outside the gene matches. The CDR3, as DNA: TGTGCCAGCAGTAGCCCATTTAGCGGGAGAAGAAGGAATGAGCAGTTCTTC. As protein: CASSSPFSGRRRNEQFF.

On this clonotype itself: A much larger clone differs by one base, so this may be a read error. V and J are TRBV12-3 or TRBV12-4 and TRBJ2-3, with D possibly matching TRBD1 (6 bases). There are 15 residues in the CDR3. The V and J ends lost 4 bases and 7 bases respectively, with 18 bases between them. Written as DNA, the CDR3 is TGTGCCAGCAGTTCAGGGGCAGGCCGGACAAATACGCAGTATTTT. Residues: CASSSGAGRTNTQYF.

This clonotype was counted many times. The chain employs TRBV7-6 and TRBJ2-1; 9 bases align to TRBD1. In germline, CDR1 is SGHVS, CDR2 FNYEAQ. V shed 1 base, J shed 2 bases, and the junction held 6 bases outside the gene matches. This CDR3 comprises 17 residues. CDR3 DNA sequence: TGTGCCAGCAGCTTAGTGTCCGGGACAGGGCCCTACAATGAGCAGTTCTTC. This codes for CASSLVSGTGPYNEQFF.

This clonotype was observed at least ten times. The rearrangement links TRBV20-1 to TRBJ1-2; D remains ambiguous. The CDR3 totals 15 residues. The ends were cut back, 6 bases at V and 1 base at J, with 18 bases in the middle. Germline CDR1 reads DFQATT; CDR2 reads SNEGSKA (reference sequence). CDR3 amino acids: CSAANRASFNYGYTF. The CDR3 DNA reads TGCAGTGCCGCCAACCGGGCATCTTTTAACTATGGCTACACCTTC.

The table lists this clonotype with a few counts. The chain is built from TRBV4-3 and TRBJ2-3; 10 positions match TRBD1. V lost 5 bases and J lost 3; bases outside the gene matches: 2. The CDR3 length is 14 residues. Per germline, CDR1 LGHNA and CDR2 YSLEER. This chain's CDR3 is CASSWDRGTDTQYF. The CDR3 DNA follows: TGCGCCAGCAGCTGGGACAGGGGAACAGATACGCAGTATTTT.

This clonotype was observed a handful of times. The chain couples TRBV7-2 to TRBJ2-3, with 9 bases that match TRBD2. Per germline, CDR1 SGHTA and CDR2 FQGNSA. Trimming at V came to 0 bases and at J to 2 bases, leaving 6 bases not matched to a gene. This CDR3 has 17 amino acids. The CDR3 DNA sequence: TGTGCCAGCAGCTTAGCTGTAGCGGGAGCTGTCACAGATACGCAGTATTTT. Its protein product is CASSLAVAGAVTDTQYF. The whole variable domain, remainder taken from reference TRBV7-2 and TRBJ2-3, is GAGVSQSPSNKVTEKGKDVELRCDPISGHTALYWYRQSLGQGLEFLIYFQGNSAPDKSGLPSDRFSAERTGGSVSTLTIQRTQQEDSAVYLCASSLAVAGAVTDTQYFGPGTRLTVL.

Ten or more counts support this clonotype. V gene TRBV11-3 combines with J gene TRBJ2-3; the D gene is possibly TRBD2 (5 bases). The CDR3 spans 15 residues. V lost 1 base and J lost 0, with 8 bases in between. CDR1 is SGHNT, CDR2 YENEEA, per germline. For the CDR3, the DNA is TGTGCCAGCAGCTTAGCGGGATCTAGCACAGATACGCAGTATTTT. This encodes CASSLAGSSTDTQYF.

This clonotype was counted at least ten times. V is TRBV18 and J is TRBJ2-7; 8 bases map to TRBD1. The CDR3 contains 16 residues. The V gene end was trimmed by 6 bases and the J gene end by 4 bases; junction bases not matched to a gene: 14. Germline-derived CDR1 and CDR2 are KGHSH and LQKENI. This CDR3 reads CASSPQGARGQYEQYF. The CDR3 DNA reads TGTGCCAGCTCGCCTCAGGGGGCGCGTGGACAGTACGAGCAGTACTTC.

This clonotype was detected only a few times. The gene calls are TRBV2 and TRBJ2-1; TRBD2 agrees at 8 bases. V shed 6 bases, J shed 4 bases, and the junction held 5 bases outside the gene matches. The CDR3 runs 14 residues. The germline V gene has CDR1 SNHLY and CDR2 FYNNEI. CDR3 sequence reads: CASRETSEYNEQFF. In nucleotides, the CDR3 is TGTGCCAGCAGGGAGACTAGCGAATACAATGAGCAGTTCTTC.

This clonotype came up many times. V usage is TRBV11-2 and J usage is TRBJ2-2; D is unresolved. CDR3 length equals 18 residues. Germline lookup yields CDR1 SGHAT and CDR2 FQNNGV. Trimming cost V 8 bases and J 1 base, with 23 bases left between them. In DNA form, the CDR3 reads TGTGCCAGCTCGCTATCACCCCGGAGACTCGTGAACACCGGGGAGCTGTTTTTT. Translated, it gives CASSLSPRRLVNTGELFF. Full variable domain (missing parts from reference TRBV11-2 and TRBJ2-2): EAGVAQSPRYKIIEKRQSVAFWCNPISGHATLYWYQQILGQGPKLLIQFQNNGVVDDSQLPKDRFSAERLKGVDSTLKIQPAKLEDSAVYLCASSLSPRRLVNTGELFFGEGSRLTVL.

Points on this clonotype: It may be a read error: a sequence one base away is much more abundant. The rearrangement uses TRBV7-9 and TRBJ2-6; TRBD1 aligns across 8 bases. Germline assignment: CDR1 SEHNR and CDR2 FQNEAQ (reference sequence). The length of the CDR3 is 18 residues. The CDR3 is CASSLAGQGDSGAHVLTF. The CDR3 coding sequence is TGTGCCAGCAGCTTAGCTGGACAGGGAGACTCTGGGGCCCACGTCCTGACTTTC.

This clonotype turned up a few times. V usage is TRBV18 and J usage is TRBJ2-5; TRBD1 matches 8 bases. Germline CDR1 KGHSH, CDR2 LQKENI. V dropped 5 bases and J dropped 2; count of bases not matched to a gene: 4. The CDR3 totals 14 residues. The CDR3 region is CASSTGTGQETQYF. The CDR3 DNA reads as TGTGCCAGCTCAACCGGGACAGGTCAAGAGACCCAGTACTTC.

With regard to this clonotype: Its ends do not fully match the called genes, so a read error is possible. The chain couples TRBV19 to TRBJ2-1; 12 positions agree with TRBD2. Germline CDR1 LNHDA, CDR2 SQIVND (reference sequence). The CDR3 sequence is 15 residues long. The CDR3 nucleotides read TGTGCCAGTCGCGGACTAGCGGGAATCAACAATGAGCACTTCTTC. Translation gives CASRGLAGINNEHFF.

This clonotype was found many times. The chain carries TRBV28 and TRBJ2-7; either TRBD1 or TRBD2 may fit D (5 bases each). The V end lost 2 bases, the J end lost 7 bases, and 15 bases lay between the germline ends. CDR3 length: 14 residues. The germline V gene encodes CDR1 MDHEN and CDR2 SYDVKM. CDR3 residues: CASSLIPWDAEQYF. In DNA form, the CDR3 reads TGTGCCAGCAGTTTAATCCCCTGGGACGCTGAGCAGTACTTC.